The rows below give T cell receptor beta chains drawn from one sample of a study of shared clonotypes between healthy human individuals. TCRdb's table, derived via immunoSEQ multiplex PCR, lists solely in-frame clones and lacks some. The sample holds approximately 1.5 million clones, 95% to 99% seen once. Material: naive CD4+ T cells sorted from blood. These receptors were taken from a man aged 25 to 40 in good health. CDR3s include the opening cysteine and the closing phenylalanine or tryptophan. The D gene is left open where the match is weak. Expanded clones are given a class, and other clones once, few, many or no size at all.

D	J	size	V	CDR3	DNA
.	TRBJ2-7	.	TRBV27	CASSFRLAGYEQYF	TGTGCCAGCAGTTTTCGACTGGCCGGCTACGAGCAGTACTTC
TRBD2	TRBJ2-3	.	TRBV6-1	CASSGTSGGLTDTQYF	TGTGCCAGCAGTGGAACTAGCGGGGGACTCACAGATACGCAGTATTTT
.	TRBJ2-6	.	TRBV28	CASCAAGANVLTF	TGTGCCAGCTGCGCGGCTGGGGCCAACGTCCTGACTTTC
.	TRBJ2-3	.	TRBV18	CASSPLSDTQYF	TGTGCCAGCTCACCATTGTCAGATACGCAGTATTTT
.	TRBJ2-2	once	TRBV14	CASSQKVLTGELFF	TGTGCCAGCAGCCAAAAAGTGCTTACCGGGGAGCTGTTTTTT
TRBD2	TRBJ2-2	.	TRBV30	CAWSAPTSAPRELFF	TGTGCCTGGAGTGCCCCGACTAGCGCCCCACGGGAGCTGTTTTTT
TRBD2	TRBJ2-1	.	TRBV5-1	CASSDQGLAGNEQFF	TGCGCCAGCAGCGATCAGGGACTAGCAGGGAATGAGCAGTTCTTC
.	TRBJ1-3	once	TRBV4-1	CASSQDLLPTIYF	TGCGCCAGCAGCCAAGATTTACTCCCCACCATATATTTT
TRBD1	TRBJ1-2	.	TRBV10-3	CAISESGQGGVASNGYTF	TGTGCCATCAGTGAGTCGGGACAGGGGGGCGTTGCGTCCAATGGCTACACCTTC
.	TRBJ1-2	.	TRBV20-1	CSAREQYGYTF	TGCAGTGCTAGAGAACAGTATGGCTACACCTTC
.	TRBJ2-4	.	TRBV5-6	CASRTWGILAKNIQYF	TGTGCCAGCAGAACGTGGGGTATTCTAGCCAAAAACATTCAGTACTTC
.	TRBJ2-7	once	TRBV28	CASSQTRPGPYEQYF	TGTGCCAGCAGCCAGACCCGGCCGGGTCCCTACGAGCAGTACTTC
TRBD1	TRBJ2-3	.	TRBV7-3	CASSLQGAAGLDTQYF	TGTGCCAGCAGCTTACAGGGGGCAGCCGGATTAGATACGCAGTATTTT
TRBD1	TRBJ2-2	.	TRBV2	CASRGTGGGELFF	TGTGCCAGCAGGGGGACAGGCGGCGGGGAGCTGTTTTTT
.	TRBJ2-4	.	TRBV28	CASSLSGSRGHIQYF	TGTGCCAGCAGTTTAAGCGGGTCGAGGGGACACATTCAGTACTTC
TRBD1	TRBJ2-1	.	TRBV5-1	CASSLGQRGQGFYNEQFF	TGCGCCAGCAGCTTGGGTCAGAGAGGACAGGGGTTTTACAATGAGCAGTTCTTC
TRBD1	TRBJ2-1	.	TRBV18	CASSPTGAYNEQFF	TGTGCCAGCTCCCCAACAGGGGCCTACAATGAGCAGTTCTTC
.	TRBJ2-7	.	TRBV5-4	CASSRSAHEQYF	TGTGCCAGCAGCCGCAGCGCCCACGAGCAGTACTTC
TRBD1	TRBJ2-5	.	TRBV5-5	CASSYGTVGETQYF	TGTGCCAGCAGCTACGGGACAGTAGGAGAGACCCAGTACTTC
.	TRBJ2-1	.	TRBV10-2	CASTRPAENEQFF	TGCGCCAGCACCCGGCCCGCGGAGAATGAGCAGTTCTTC
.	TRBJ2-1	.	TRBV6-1	CASSVLSGSSYNEQFF	TGTGCCAGCAGTGTTTTGTCCGGGAGCTCCTACAATGAGCAGTTCTTC
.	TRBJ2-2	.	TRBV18	CASSSGTHTGELFF	TGTGCCAGCTCGTCGGGTACACACACCGGGGAGCTGTTTTTT
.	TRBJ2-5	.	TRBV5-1	CASKGSVGSLETQYF	TGCGCCAGTAAGGGTAGTGTAGGGAGCCTAGAGACCCAGTACTTC